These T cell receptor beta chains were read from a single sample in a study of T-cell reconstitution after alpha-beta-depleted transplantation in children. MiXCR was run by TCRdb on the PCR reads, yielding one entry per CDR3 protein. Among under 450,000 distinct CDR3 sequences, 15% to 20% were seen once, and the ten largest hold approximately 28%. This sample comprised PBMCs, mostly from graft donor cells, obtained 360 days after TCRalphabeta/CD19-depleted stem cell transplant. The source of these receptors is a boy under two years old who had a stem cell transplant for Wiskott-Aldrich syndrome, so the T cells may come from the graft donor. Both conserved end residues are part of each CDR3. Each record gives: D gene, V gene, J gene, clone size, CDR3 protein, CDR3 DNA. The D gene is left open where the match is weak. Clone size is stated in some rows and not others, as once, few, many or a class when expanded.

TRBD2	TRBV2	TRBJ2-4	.	CASRNGLAGGNIQYF	TGTGCCAGCAGGAACGGACTAGCGGGAGGGAACATTCAGTACTTC
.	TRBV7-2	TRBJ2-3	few	CASSLVGRTSTDTQYF	TGTGCCAGCAGCTTAGTTGGGAGGACTTCCACAGATACGCAGTATTTT
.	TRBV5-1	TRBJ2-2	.	CASSHDRRGAHPGELFF	TGCGCCAGCAGCCACGATCGTAGGGGGGCGCACCCCGGGGAGCTGTTTTTT
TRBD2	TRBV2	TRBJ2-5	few	CASFWPGGPQETQYF	TGTGCCAGCTTTTGGCCGGGAGGGCCTCAAGAGACCCAGTACTTC
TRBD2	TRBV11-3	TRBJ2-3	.	CASSFPGRGDTDTQYF	TGTGCCAGCAGCTTCCCTGGGAGGGGAGACACAGATACGCAGTATTTT
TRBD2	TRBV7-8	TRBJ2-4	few	CASSLASSGRTKNIQYF	TGTGCCAGCAGCTTAGCCTCTAGCGGGAGAACCAAAAACATTCAGTACTTC
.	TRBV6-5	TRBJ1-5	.	CASSYKDRGHQPQHF	TGTGCCAGCAGTTACAAAGACAGAGGCCATCAGCCCCAGCATTTT
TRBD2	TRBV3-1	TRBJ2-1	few	CASSQGTSSYNEQFF	TGTGCCAGCAGCCAAGGGACTAGTTCTTACAATGAGCAGTTCTTC
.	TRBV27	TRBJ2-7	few	CASSLSRGGNSYEQYF	TGTGCCAGCAGCCTTTCTAGGGGGGGGAACTCCTACGAGCAGTACTTC
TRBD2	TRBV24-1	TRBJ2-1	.	CATSDTSGGAYNEQFF	TGTGCCACCAGTGATACTAGCGGGGGGGCCTACAATGAGCAGTTCTTC
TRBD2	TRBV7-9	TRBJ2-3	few	CASSPLAGRTDTQYF	TGTGCCAGCAGCCCCCTAGCGGGGCGCACAGATACGCAGTATTTT